The 4 T cell receptor beta chains presented below share a single source sample, sequenced in a study of patients and donors after allogeneic stem cell transplantation. Using its own MiXCR run on the RT-PCR reads, TCRdb lists one record per CDR3 protein. Of 900,000 to 1,000,000 distinct CDR3 sequences in the sample, roughly 18% were seen once. The specimen sequenced was blood, either unsorted or a sorted T cell fraction (not recorded which). Source of these receptors: a human donor who was either an allogeneic HSCT recipient or a stem cell or donor lymphocyte infusion donor (not recorded which). It is not recorded whose cells these are; they may come from a transplant donor.

This clonotype has just a few counts. The gene calls are TRBV6-1 and TRBJ2-5; a possible D gene is TRBD1 (6 bases). V gave up 6 bases and J gave up 5 bases, with 16 bases separating them. CDR3 size: 14 residues. Germline V CDR1 and CDR2: MNHNS, SASEGT. The CDR3 coding sequence is TGTGCCAGCAGCATTTCTCAGGGGAGCGAGACCCAGTACTTC. This codes for CASSISQGSETQYF.

This chain links TRBV27 with TRBJ2-1; D is possibly TRBD2 (5 bases). The germline V gene has CDR1 MNHEY and CDR2 SMNVEV (reference sequence). This CDR3 spans 14 amino acids. V lost 5 bases and J lost 5, with 13 bases in between. The CDR3 sequence is CASSPVGLHNEQFF. Written as DNA, the CDR3 is TGTGCCAGCAGTCCTGTTGGACTTCACAATGAGCAGTTCTTC.

The chain links TRBV30 to TRBJ1-2, with 7 bases lining up with TRBD1. V lost 4 bases to trimming and J lost 0 bases; unmatched junction nucleotides: 2. CDR3 size: 13 residues. Germline-derived CDR1 and CDR2 are GTSNPN and SVGIG (reference sequence). CDR3 sequence reads: CAWTGGANYGYTF. CDR3 coding DNA: TGTGCCTGGACAGGGGGAGCTAACTATGGCTACACCTTC.

This clonotype came up a few times. This chain connects TRBV7-3 to TRBJ2-3; 8 bases fit TRBD2. This CDR3 comprises 16 residues. With V trimmed by 5 bases and J by 2 bases, 9 bases remained unmatched. Germline assignment: CDR1 SGHTA and CDR2 FQGTGA. The CDR3 DNA follows: TGTGCCAGCAGCCCCCTGATAGCGGGGTACACAGATACGCAGTATTTT. Protein: CASSPLIAGYTDTQYF.